The 9 T cell receptor beta chains below were found in one sample sequenced in a study of CD8+ T cells in alopecia areata. As the sequencing template, cDNA was produced by extracting RNA and reverse transcribing it. The assay was immunoSEQ multiplex PCR, and TCRdb's table has in-frame clones only and misses some. The sample lists about 64,000 clones; 44% were seen once. Specimen: NKG2D-low CD8+ T cells sorted from blood. These receptors all stem from a human donor with alopecia areata.

Only a few counts were recorded for this clone. This chain connects TRBV15 to TRBJ1-4; 8 bases match TRBD1. This CDR3 comprises 14 residues. V trimming: 6 bases; J trimming: 6 bases; junction bases outside the gene matches: 6. Germline loops: CDR1 LNHNV, CDR2 YYDKDF (reference sequence). CDR3 residues: CATSTRGQDEKLFF. CDR3 in DNA: TGTGCCACCAGTACCAGGGGGCAGGATGAAAAACTGTTTTTT.

The J gene is TRBJ2-3, the V gene TRBV27; D is ambiguous. V was cut by 7 bases and J by 2 bases, with 22 bases left in between. Germline CDR1 and CDR2: MNHEY and SMNVEV (reference sequence). This CDR3 contains 17 residues. The CDR3 reads CASKSVGGESPTDTQYF. DNA of the CDR3: TGTGCCAGCAAATCCGTAGGTGGGGAATCCCCCACAGATACGCAGTATTTT.

The chain has TRBV6-1 and TRBJ2-1; D unresolved. Trimming removed 4 bases from V and 2 bases from J, with 9 bases in between. The germline gives CDR1 MNHNS, CDR2 SASEGT. The length of the CDR3 is 14 residues. The chain's CDR3 is CASSGRFTYNEQFF. DNA of the CDR3: TGTGCCAGCAGTGGACGGTTTACCTACAATGAGCAGTTCTTC.

This clone was counted only a few times. The chain combines TRBV28 with TRBJ2-1; TRBD2 matches 7 bases. Germline V lookup: CDR1 MDHEN, CDR2 SYDVKM. This CDR3 contains 14 residues. V was clipped by 2 bases and J by 3 bases; unmatched bases: 1. The CDR3 DNA sequence: TGTGCCAGCAGTTTAAGCGGGAACTACAATGAGCAGTTCTTC. This translates into CASSLSGNYNEQFF.

Only a few counts were recorded for this clone. This rearrangement joins TRBV29-1 to TRBJ2-7, with D possibly TRBD2 on 6 matching bases. This CDR3 is built from 14 residues. Germline V CDR1 and CDR2: SQVTM, ANQGSEA. Trimming left V 6 bases short and J 4 bases short, with 19 bases between. The CDR3 sequence is CSVRGGGRNYEQYF. In DNA, the CDR3 is TGCAGCGTGCGGGGCGGCGGGCGGAATTACGAGCAGTACTTC.

The chain joins TRBV15 to TRBJ2-3, with TRBD2 identical over 7 bases. The CDR3 is 15 amino acids. The V gene end was trimmed by 2 bases and the J gene end by 7 bases; junction bases not matched to a gene: 9. CDR1 is LNHNV, CDR2 YYDKDF, per germline (reference sequence). The CDR3 protein is CATSRSGTNLNTQYF. For the CDR3, the DNA is TGTGCCACCAGCAGATCCGGGACTAATCTGAATACGCAGTATTTT.

The V gene is TRBV5-4, the J gene TRBJ2-1, with a weak D call TRBD2 (5 bases). The germline V gene encodes CDR1 SGHNT and CDR2 YYREEE (reference sequence). The CDR3 sequence is 13 residues long. Trimming stripped 0 bases from V and 7 bases from J, with 8 bases between. The CDR3 spells CASSLASGNEQFF. In DNA form, the CDR3 reads TGTGCCAGCAGCTTGGCGAGCGGTAATGAGCAGTTCTTC.

The chain employs TRBV10-3 and TRBJ2-3, with 9 nucleotides matching TRBD1. The CDR3 extends over 19 amino acids. Trimming took 3 bases from V and 0 from J; bases not matched to a gene: 13. Per the germline V gene, CDR1 is ENHRY and CDR2 is SYGVKD. The CDR3 region has the DNA TGTGCCATCAGTGAAGCCGGGACAGGGCCGGAGGCAAGCACAGATACGCAGTATTTT. Amino acids: CAISEAGTGPEASTDTQYF.

This clone has just a few counts. The chain employs TRBV7-8 and TRBJ2-3, with unresolved D. The CDR3 is 15 amino acids. Germline CDR1 is SGHVS and CDR2 is FQNEAQ. V was shortened by 5 bases and J by 5 bases, with 17 bases between the two germline ends. The CDR3 region has the DNA TGTGCCAGCAGCCCCGGTTTTCGCGGTGGAGATACGCAGTATTTT. Protein product: CASSPGFRGGDTQYF.